The present T cell receptor (beta chain) was sequenced within a study of T-cell memory formation after mild COVID-19. The overall study: TCR clusters showed largely donor specificity.

In this sample, this clonotype turned up a few times. Its antigen is not identified. General observations from the study: Memory sampled before infection contained some responding clones, suggesting cross-reactive memory joined. Clones that contracted clustered mainly in CM and EM if CD4+ and in EMRA if CD8+.

It was 5'RACE with constant-segment primers that produced the TCR alpha and TCR beta cDNA libraries, which carried sample barcodes and UMIs. Using its own MiXCR run on the 5' RACE reads, TCRdb lists one record per CDR3 protein. Of some 160,000 distinct CDR3 sequences in the sample, roughly 31% were seen once. The sample taken for sequencing was PBMCs or a T cell subset sorted from them (not recorded which). The origin of this receptor is an adult woman who had mild COVID-19 (a few samples of this study predate the infection). Cell type and time point are not known.

DNA of the CDR3: TGCAGCGTTGAAGATCGGCAGGGACCCTATGGCTACACCTTC. Its translation: CSVEDRQGPYGYTF. The chain carries TRBV29-1 and TRBJ1-2; TRBD1 might be the D (5 bases). The CDR3 extends over 14 amino acids. Germline CDR1 reads SQVTM; CDR2 reads ANQGSEA. V shed 0 bases and J shed 4 bases, with 12 bases lying between them.